These 4 T cell receptor beta chains originate from one sample sequenced in a study of blood T cell repertoires in COVID-19. Assay: immunoSEQ multiplex PCR; the TCRdb copy retains only in-frame clones and omits some. In the table there are tens of thousands of clones, roughly 72% of which are singletons. The sequenced sample consisted of peripheral blood. The receptors come from a man aged 55-75 years with COVID-19, enrolled during active disease.

The CDR3, as DNA: TGTGCTAGTGGTCGACAGGGCCCAAATGAAAAACTGTTTTTT. Protein: CASGRQGPNEKLFF. The V and J genes are TRBV12-5 and TRBJ1-4; TRBD1 agrees at 7 bases. The CDR3 spans 14 residues. CDR1 LGHNT and CDR2 FRNRAP come from the germline V gene. The V and J ends lost 5 bases and 5 bases, in that order; junction bases with no gene match: 5.

The chain recombines TRBV2 with TRBJ1-5; D possibly corresponds to TRBD1 (5 bases). Trimming shortened V by 7 bases and J by 1 base, and 14 bases separated the two germline ends. CDR1 and CDR2 (germline): SNHLY, FYNNEI. This CDR3 contains 15 residues. This CDR3 is CASTMEGLSNQPQHF. CDR3 in DNA: TGTGCCAGCACTATGGAGGGACTAAGCAATCAGCCCCAGCATTTT.

This chain links TRBV27 with TRBJ1-1, with D possibly being TRBD1 (5 bases). Germline loops: CDR1 MNHEY, CDR2 SMNVEV (reference sequence). Trimming stripped 8 bases from V and 4 bases from J, with 17 bases between. The CDR3 is 14 residues long. The CDR3: CASGTVRKGTEAFF. The CDR3 nucleotides are TGTGCCAGCGGGACTGTTAGAAAGGGCACTGAAGCTTTCTTT.

V gene TRBV4-1 combines with J gene TRBJ1-2; D is undetermined. The CDR3 length is 16 residues. V lost 1 base and J 3 bases, leaving 15 bases between the germline ends. Germline CDR1 reads MGHRA; CDR2 reads YSYEKL. The CDR3 DNA is TGCGCCAGCAGCCAAGTTGGGAGAGATTACCACTATGGCTACACCTTC. Protein sequence: CASSQVGRDYHYGYTF.